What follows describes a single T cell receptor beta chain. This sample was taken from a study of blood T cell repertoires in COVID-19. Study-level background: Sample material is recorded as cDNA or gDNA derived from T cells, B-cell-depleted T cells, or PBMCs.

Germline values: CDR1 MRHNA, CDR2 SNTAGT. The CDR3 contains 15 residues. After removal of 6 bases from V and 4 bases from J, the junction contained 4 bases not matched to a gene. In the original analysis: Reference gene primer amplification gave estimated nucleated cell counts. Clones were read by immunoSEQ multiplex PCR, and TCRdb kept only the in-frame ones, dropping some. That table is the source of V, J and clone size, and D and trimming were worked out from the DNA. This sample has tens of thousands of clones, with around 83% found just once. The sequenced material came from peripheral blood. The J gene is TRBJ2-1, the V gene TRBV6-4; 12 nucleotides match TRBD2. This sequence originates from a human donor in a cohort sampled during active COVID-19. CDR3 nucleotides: TGTGCCAGCAGCCAGCTAGCGGGGGGGTACAATGAGCAGTTCTTC. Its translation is CASSQLAGGYNEQFF.